This T cell receptor (beta chain) is drawn from a study of blood T cell repertoires in COVID-19. Looking at the study overall: Researchers got acute and convalescent COVID-19 samples from the United States, Italy and Spain. Sample material is recorded as cDNA or gDNA derived from T cells, B-cell-depleted T cells, or PBMCs.

In the authors' methods: Estimation of nucleated cell counts relied on the amplification of reference gene primers. Sequenced by immunoSEQ multiplex PCR; TCRdb stores in-frame clones only, minus some. V and J calls plus clone size are reproduced from that table; the DNA served to infer D and trimming. The profile covers roughly 260,000 clones, with about 87% appearing a single time and 4% taken by the ten largest. The CDR3 covers 13 residues. The germline V gene encodes CDR1 SGHAT and CDR2 FQNNGV. V lost 10 bases and J lost 7; bases outside the gene matches: 8. The chain has TRBV11-2 and TRBJ2-1; 9 nucleotides align to TRBD2. The clonotype originates from a man in his sixties who had recovered from COVID-19. The sequenced material came from peripheral blood. CDR3 amino acids: CATRAGGRNEQFF. Written as DNA, the CDR3 is TGTGCCACAAGGGCGGGGGGGAGGAATGAGCAGTTCTTC.